A selection of T cell receptor beta chains follows, all from one sample in a study of T cell repertoires in cytomegalovirus infection. From the reads, TCRdb called clonotypes with MiXCR, one entry per CDR3 protein. This table holds about 310,000 distinct CDR3 sequences, approximately 25% found once. Antigens of these TCRs are unknown. Sequenced here: cultured PBMCs, sampled from culture after CMV antigen stimulation. The source is a human donor in good health (CMV status not recorded). Some clones in this sample may be carry-over from other donors' samples. Each CDR3 is given with its conserved first and last residue. D genes are given only for firm matches. Not all rows give a size; the values are once, few, many and, for expanded clones, a class.

V gene: TRBV7-4
J gene: TRBJ2-1
clone size: NA
D gene: TRBD2
CDR3 protein: CASSSGGYNEQFF
CDR3 DNA: TGTGCCAGCAGCTCCGGGGGGTACAATGAGCAGTTCTTC

V gene: TRBV6-8
J gene: TRBJ2-3
clone size: NA
D gene: TRBD1
CDR3 protein: CASGFRDRATDTQYF
CDR3 DNA: TGTGCCAGTGGTTTCCGGGACAGGGCCACAGATACGCAGTATTTT

V gene: TRBV2
J gene: TRBJ1-5
clone size: NA
D gene: NA
CDR3 protein: CASSDREGGQPQHF
CDR3 DNA: TGTGCCAGCAGTGATAGGGAGGGCGGGCAGCCCCAGCATTTT

V gene: TRBV7-2
J gene: TRBJ2-7
clone size: few
D gene: TRBD2
CDR3 protein: CACRTSGSGSYEQYF
CDR3 DNA: TGTGCCTGCCGGACTAGCGGGAGTGGCTCCTACGAGCAGTACTTC

V gene: TRBV11-2
J gene: TRBJ2-5
clone size: NA
D gene: TRBD2
CDR3 protein: CASSPGGGNGYETQYF
CDR3 DNA: TGTGCCAGCAGTCCCGGGGGGGGGAACGGGTATGAGACCCAGTACTTC

V gene: TRBV4-1
J gene: TRBJ2-1
clone size: NA
D gene: TRBD2
CDR3 protein: CASSQGTSAYNEQFF
CDR3 DNA: TGCGCCAGCAGCCAAGGGACTAGCGCTTACAATGAGCAGTTCTTC

V gene: TRBV2
J gene: TRBJ2-5
clone size: NA
D gene: TRBD1
CDR3 protein: CASSQLVTRGPKTQYF
CDR3 DNA: TGTGCCAGCAGTCAACTTGTAACCAGGGGGCCGAAGACCCAGTACTTC

V gene: TRBV19
J gene: TRBJ2-5
clone size: NA
D gene: TRBD2
CDR3 protein: CASSIVGLAVASRETQYF
CDR3 DNA: TGTGCCAGTAGTATAGTTGGACTAGCGGTAGCGAGTCGAGAGACCCAGTACTTC

V gene: TRBV19
J gene: TRBJ2-7
clone size: NA
D gene: TRBD2
CDR3 protein: CASSYGTSGSYEQYF
CDR3 DNA: TGTGCCAGTAGTTACGGGACTAGCGGTTCCTACGAGCAGTACTTC

V gene: TRBV7-2
J gene: TRBJ2-1
clone size: many
D gene: TRBD2
CDR3 protein: CASSLARASGSEQFF
CDR3 DNA: TGTGCCAGCAGCTTAGCTAGGGCTAGCGGGAGCGAGCAGTTCTTC

V gene: TRBV9
J gene: TRBJ2-1
clone size: few
D gene: TRBD2
CDR3 protein: CASSVGAFSGVNAEQFF
CDR3 DNA: TGTGCCAGCAGCGTAGGTGCCTTTAGCGGGGTTAACGCTGAGCAGTTCTTC

V gene: TRBV15
J gene: TRBJ1-2
clone size: NA
D gene: NA
CDR3 protein: CATSTGRTLLKGYTF
CDR3 DNA: TGTGCCACCAGCACCGGGAGGACCCTCCTAAAGGGCTACACCTTC

V gene: TRBV12-3/TRBV12-4
J gene: TRBJ2-5
clone size: few
D gene: NA
CDR3 protein: CASRPAGIQETQYF
CDR3 DNA: TGTGCCAGCAGACCCGCAGGGATCCAAGAGACCCAGTACTTC

V gene: TRBV7-2
J gene: TRBJ2-7
clone size: many
D gene: NA
CDR3 protein: CASSLAETYEQYF
CDR3 DNA: TGTGCCAGCAGCTTAGCTGAGACCTACGAGCAGTACTTC

V gene: TRBV7-2
J gene: TRBJ2-3
clone size: few
D gene: TRBD2
CDR3 protein: CASRATSGTHTDTQYF
CDR3 DNA: TGTGCCAGCAGGGCTACTAGCGGGACACACACAGATACGCAGTATTTT

V gene: TRBV5-1
J gene: TRBJ1-6
clone size: NA
D gene: NA
CDR3 protein: CASSLGPGTDSPLHF
CDR3 DNA: TGCGCCAGCAGCTTGGGTCCAGGGACGGATTCACCCCTCCACTTT

V gene: TRBV12-3/TRBV12-4
J gene: TRBJ1-2
clone size: NA
D gene: TRBD1
CDR3 protein: CASSPRQGPFYGYTF
CDR3 DNA: TGTGCCAGCAGTCCAAGACAGGGGCCCTTTTATGGCTACACCTTC

V gene: TRBV6-6
J gene: TRBJ1-1
clone size: few
D gene: NA
CDR3 protein: CASSYSMGGPEAFF
CDR3 DNA: TGTGCCAGCAGTTACTCGATGGGGGGGCCTGAAGCTTTCTTT

V gene: TRBV6-4
J gene: TRBJ1-5
clone size: many
D gene: TRBD1
CDR3 protein: CAPTLRERQGDQPQHF
CDR3 DNA: TGTGCCCCGACCTTGAGAGAGCGACAGGGGGATCAGCCCCAGCATTTT

V gene: TRBV11-3
J gene: TRBJ2-1
clone size: few
D gene: NA
CDR3 protein: CASSPKSEQFF
CDR3 DNA: TGTGCCAGCAGCCCCAAATCGGAGCAGTTCTTC

V gene: TRBV6-5
J gene: TRBJ2-1
clone size: NA
D gene: TRBD2
CDR3 protein: CASSYVAGSYNEQFF
CDR3 DNA: TGTGCCAGCAGTTACGTAGCGGGTTCCTACAATGAGCAGTTCTTC

V gene: TRBV19
J gene: TRBJ2-3
clone size: NA
D gene: TRBD2
CDR3 protein: CASTYESRGGTDTQYF
CDR3 DNA: TGTGCCAGTACCTACGAAAGCCGGGGGGGGACAGATACGCAGTATTTT

V gene: TRBV24-1
J gene: TRBJ2-3
clone size: NA
D gene: TRBD2
CDR3 protein: CATSDFSAGGPGDTQYF
CDR3 DNA: TGTGCCACCAGTGATTTTTCGGCGGGAGGGCCAGGAGATACGCAGTATTTT

V gene: TRBV7-9
J gene: TRBJ2-3
clone size: few
D gene: NA
CDR3 protein: CASSPSPGAGGDTQYF
CDR3 DNA: TGTGCCAGCAGCCCCAGTCCAGGGGCGGGTGGAGATACGCAGTATTTT

V gene: TRBV6-2/TRBV6-3
J gene: TRBJ1-1
clone size: few
D gene: NA
CDR3 protein: CASTQGNTEAFF
CDR3 DNA: TGTGCCAGCACCCAAGGGAACACTGAAGCTTTCTTT

V gene: TRBV15
J gene: TRBJ2-1
clone size: NA
D gene: NA
CDR3 protein: CATSRPEALEKYNEQFF
CDR3 DNA: TGTGCCACCAGCAGACCCGAGGCACTAGAAAAATACAATGAGCAGTTCTTC

V gene: TRBV3-1
J gene: TRBJ1-5
clone size: NA
D gene: NA
CDR3 protein: CASSQDGYGRNQPQHF
CDR3 DNA: TGTGCCAGCAGCCAAGATGGTTACGGAAGGAATCAGCCCCAGCATTTT

V gene: TRBV11-2
J gene: TRBJ2-1
clone size: few
D gene: NA
CDR3 protein: CASSPGRSHQNNEQFF
CDR3 DNA: TGTGCCAGCAGCCCAGGGCGATCGCACCAAAACAATGAGCAGTTCTTC

V gene: TRBV4-3
J gene: TRBJ2-3
clone size: NA
D gene: TRBD2
CDR3 protein: CASSQDSRLAGADTQYF
CDR3 DNA: TGCGCCAGCAGCCAAGACTCCCGACTAGCGGGAGCAGATACGCAGTATTTT

V gene: TRBV4-1
J gene: TRBJ2-3
clone size: few
D gene: TRBD1
CDR3 protein: CASSQAGTGSTDTQYF
CDR3 DNA: TGCGCCAGCAGCCAAGCCGGGACAGGAAGCACAGATACGCAGTATTTT

V gene: TRBV6-2/TRBV6-3
J gene: TRBJ1-1
clone size: NA
D gene: NA
CDR3 protein: CASRGLGADTEAFF
CDR3 DNA: TGTGCCAGCAGGGGGTTGGGTGCGGACACTGAAGCTTTCTTT

V gene: TRBV19
J gene: TRBJ1-2
clone size: NA
D gene: NA
CDR3 protein: CASSLGREDYGYTF
CDR3 DNA: TGTGCCAGTAGTCTGGGGAGGGAGGACTATGGCTACACCTTC

V gene: TRBV29-1
J gene: TRBJ2-2
clone size: NA
D gene: TRBD2
CDR3 protein: CSVPTSAGTGELFF
CDR3 DNA: TGCAGCGTCCCGACTAGCGCAGGGACCGGGGAGCTGTTTTTT

V gene: TRBV7-2
J gene: TRBJ2-1
clone size: many
D gene: NA
CDR3 protein: CASGAGSFSYNEQFF
CDR3 DNA: TGTGCCAGCGGGGCAGGGTCGTTCTCCTACAATGAGCAGTTCTTC

V gene: TRBV9
J gene: TRBJ1-2
clone size: once
D gene: TRBD1
CDR3 protein: CASSAQGQGASYTF
CDR3 DNA: TGTGCCAGCAGCGCACAAGGACAGGGGGCCAGCTACACCTTC

V gene: TRBV7-9
J gene: TRBJ2-5
clone size: many
D gene: TRBD2
CDR3 protein: CASSLALAVQETQYF
CDR3 DNA: TGTGCCAGCAGCTTGGCCCTAGCGGTCCAAGAGACCCAGTACTTC

V gene: TRBV7-9
J gene: TRBJ2-3
clone size: many
D gene: NA
CDR3 protein: CASSRDGGTDTQYF
CDR3 DNA: TGTGCCAGCAGTCGGGACGGTGGGACAGATACGCAGTATTTT